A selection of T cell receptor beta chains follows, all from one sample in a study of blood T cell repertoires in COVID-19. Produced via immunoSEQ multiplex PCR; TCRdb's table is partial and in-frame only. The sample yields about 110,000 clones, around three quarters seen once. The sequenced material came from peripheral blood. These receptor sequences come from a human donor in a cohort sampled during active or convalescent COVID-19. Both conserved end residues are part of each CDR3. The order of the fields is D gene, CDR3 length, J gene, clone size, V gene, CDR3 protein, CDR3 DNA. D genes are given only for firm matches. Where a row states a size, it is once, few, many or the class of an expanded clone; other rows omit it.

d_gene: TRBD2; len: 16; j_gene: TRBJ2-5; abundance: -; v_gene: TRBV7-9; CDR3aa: CASSRYLTSGGETQYF; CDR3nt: TGTGCCAGCAGCCGCTATCTAACTAGCGGGGGAGAGACCCAGTACTTC
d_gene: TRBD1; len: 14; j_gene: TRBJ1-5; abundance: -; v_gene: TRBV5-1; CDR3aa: CASSTGQGSQPQHF; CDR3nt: TGCGCCAGCAGCACCGGACAGGGGTCACAGCCCCAGCATTTT
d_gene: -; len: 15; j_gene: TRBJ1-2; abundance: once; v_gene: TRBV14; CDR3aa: CASSQDGNSLYGYTF; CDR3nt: TGTGCCAGCAGCCAAGATGGAAACAGCCTTTATGGCTACACCTTC
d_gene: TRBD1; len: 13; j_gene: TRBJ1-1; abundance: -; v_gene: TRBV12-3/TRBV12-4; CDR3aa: CASRVDRVTEAFF; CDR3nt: TGTGCCAGCAGGGTCGACAGGGTCACTGAAGCTTTCTTT
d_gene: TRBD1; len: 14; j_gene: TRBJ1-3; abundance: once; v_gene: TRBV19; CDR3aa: CASEQGAYGNTIYF; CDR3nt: TGTGCCAGTGAACAGGGGGCCTATGGAAACACCATATATTTT
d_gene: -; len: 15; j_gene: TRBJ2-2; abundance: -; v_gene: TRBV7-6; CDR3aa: CASSRDTISTGELFF; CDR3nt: TGTGCCAGCAGCCGAGACACCATTTCAACCGGGGAGCTGTTTTTT
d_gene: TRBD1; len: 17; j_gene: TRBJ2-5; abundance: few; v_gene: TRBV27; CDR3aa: CASSLSLLGGGQETQYF; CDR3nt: TGTGCCAGCAGTTTAAGTCTCTTAGGGGGCGGGCAAGAGACCCAGTACTTC
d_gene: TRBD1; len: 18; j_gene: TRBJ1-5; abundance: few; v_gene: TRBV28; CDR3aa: CASSSGQWSVDSNQPQHF; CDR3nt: TGTGCCAGCAGTTCGGGACAGTGGTCAGTGGATAGCAATCAGCCCCAGCATTTT
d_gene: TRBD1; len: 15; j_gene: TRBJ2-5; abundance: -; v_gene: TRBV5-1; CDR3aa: CASSSSGQAIETQYF; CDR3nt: TGCGCCAGCAGCTCCTCGGGACAGGCTATAGAGACCCAGTACTTC
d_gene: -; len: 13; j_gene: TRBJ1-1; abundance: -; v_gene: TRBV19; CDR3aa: CASSMAVNTEAFF; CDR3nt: TGTGCCAGTAGTATGGCGGTGAACACTGAAGCTTTCTTT
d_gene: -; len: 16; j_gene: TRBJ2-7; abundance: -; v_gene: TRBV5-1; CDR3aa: CARSSGGDSTAGEQYF; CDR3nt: TGCGCCCGCAGCTCCGGGGGGGACAGTACCGCGGGGGAGCAGTACTTC
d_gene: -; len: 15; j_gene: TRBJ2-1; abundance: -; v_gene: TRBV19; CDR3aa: CASTGQPSPYNEQFF; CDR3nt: TGTGCCAGTACCGGACAGCCTTCTCCCTACAATGAGCAGTTCTTC
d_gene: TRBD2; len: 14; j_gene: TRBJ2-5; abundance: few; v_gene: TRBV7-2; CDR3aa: CASSFGGRWETQYF; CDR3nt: TGTGCCAGCAGCTTTGGCGGGAGGTGGGAGACCCAGTACTTC
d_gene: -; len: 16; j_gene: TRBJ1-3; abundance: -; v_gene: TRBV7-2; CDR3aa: CASSLATGLSGNTIYF; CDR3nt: TGTGCCAGCAGCTTAGCAACAGGCCTTTCTGGAAACACCATATATTTT
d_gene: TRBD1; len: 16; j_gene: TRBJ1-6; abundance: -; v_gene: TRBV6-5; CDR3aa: CASSWRTGVDNSPLHF; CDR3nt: TGTGCCAGCAGTTGGAGGACAGGAGTCGATAATTCACCCCTCCACTTT
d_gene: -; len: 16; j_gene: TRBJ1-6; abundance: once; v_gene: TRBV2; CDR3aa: CASSHPLLDYNSPLHF; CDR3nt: TGTGCCAGCAGCCACCCTCTCTTAGATTATAATTCACCCCTCCACTTT
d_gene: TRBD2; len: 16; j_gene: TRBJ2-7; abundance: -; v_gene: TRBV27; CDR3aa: CASSLSKGLTYDKQYF; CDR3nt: TGTGCCAGCAGTTTATCAAAGGGACTAACCTACGATAAGCAGTACTTC
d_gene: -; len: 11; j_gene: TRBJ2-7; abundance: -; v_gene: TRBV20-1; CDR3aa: CSAARGYEQYF; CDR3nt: TGCAGTGCGGCGAGAGGTTACGAGCAGTACTTC
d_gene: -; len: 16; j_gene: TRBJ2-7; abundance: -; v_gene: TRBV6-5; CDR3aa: CASSYSKGVSAYEQYF; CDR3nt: TGTGCCAGCAGTTACTCGAAGGGAGTGTCGGCATACGAGCAGTACTTC
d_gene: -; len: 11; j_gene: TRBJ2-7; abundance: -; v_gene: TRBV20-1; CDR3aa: CSALDSYEQYF; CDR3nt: TGCAGTGCACTGGACAGCTACGAGCAGTACTTC
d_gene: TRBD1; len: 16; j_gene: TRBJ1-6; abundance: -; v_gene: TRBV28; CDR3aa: CASSLLTGGADPPLHF; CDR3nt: TGTGCCAGCAGTTTATTGACAGGGGGCGCCGATCCACCCCTCCACTTT
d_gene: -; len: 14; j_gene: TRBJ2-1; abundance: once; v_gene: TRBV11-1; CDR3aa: CASSSPWGDAKRFF; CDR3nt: TGTGCCAGCAGCTCCCCGTGGGGGGACGCTAAGCGGTTCTTC
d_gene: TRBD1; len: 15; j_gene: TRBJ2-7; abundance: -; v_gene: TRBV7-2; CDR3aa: CASSLAGTGVYEQYF; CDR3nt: TGTGCCAGCAGCTTAGCCGGGACAGGGGTCTACGAGCAGTACTTC
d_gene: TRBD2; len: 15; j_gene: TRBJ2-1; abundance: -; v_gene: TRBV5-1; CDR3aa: CASSSGTSSGNEQFF; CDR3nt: TGCGCCAGCAGCTCGGGGACTAGCTCGGGGAATGAGCAGTTCTTC
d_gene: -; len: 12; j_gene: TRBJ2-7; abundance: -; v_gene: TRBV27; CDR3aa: CASTDRLYEQYF; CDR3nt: TGTGCCAGCACCGACAGGCTCTACGAGCAGTACTTC
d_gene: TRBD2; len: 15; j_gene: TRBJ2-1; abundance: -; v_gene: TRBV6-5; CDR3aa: CASSYGRGPYNEQFF; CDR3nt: TGTGCCAGCAGTTACGGGAGGGGCCCCTACAATGAGCAGTTCTTC
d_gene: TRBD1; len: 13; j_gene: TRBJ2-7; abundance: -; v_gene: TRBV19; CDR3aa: CASRGQGVFEQYF; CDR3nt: TGTGCCAGTAGGGGACAGGGGGTGTTTGAGCAGTACTTC
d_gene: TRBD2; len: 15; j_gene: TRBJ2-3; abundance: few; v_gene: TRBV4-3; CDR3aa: CASSPGLAGEDTQYF; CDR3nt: TGCGCCAGCAGCCCGGGACTAGCGGGAGAAGATACGCAGTATTTT
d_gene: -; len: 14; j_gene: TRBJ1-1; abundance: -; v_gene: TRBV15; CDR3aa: CATQIQRANTEAFF; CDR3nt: TGTGCCACCCAAATTCAAAGAGCGAACACTGAAGCTTTCTTT
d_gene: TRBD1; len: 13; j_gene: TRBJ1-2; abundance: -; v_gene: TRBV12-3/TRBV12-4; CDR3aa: CASSFYGQGGYTF; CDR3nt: TGTGCCAGCAGTTTTTATGGACAGGGTGGCTACACCTTC
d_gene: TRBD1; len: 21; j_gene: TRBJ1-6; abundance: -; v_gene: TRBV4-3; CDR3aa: CASSPQPGQGFRSSYNSPLHF; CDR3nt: TGCGCCAGCAGCCCTCAACCGGGACAGGGATTTAGAAGCTCCTATAATTCACCCCTCCACTTT
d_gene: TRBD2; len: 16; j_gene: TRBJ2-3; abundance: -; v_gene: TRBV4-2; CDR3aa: CASSRLLAGGTDTQYF; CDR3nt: TGTGCCAGCAGCCGCCTACTAGCGGGGGGCACAGATACGCAGTATTTT
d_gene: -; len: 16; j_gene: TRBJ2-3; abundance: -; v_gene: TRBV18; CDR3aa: CASSPNLGFNTDTQYF; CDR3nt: TGTGCCAGCTCACCGAACCTCGGGTTCAACACAGATACGCAGTATTTT